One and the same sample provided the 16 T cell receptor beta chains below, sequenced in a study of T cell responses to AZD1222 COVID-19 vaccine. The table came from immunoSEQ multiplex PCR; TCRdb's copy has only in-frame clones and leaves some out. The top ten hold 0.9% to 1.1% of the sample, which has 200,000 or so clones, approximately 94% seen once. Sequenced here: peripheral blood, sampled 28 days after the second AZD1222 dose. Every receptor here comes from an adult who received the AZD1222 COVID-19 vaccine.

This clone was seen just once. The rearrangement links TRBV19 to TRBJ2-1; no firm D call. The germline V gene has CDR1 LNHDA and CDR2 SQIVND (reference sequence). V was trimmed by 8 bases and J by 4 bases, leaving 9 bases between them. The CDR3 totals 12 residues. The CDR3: CASDDGYNEQFF. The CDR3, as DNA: TGTGCCAGTGATGATGGATACAATGAGCAGTTCTTC.

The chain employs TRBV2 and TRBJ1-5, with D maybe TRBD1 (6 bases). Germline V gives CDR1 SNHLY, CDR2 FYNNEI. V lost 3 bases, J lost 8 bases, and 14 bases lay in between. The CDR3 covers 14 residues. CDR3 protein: CASSEMSDREPQHF. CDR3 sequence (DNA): TGTGCCAGCAGTGAGATGTCGGACAGAGAGCCCCAGCATTTT. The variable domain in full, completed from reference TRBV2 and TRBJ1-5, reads EPEVTQTPSHQVTQMGQEVILRCVPISNHLYFYWYRQILGQKVEFLVSFYNNEISEKSEIFDDQFSVERPDGSNFTLKIRSTKLEDSAMYFCASSEMSDREPQHFGDGTRLSIL.

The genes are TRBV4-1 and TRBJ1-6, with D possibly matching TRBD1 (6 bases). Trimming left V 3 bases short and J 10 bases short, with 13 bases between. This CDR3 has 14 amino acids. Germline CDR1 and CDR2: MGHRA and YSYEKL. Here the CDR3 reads CASSQSQGGSPLHF. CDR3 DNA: TGCGCCAGCAGCCAGTCACAGGGTGGATCACCCCTCCACTTT.

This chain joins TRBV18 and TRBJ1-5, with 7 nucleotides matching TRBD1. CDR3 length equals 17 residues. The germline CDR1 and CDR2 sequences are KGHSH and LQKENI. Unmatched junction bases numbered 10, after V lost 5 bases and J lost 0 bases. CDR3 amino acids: CASSSDRAGYSNQPQHF. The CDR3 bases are TGTGCCAGCTCATCAGACAGGGCAGGATATAGCAATCAGCCCCAGCATTTT. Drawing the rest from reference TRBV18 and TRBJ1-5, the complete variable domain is NAGVMQNPRHLVRRRGQEARLRCSPMKGHSHVYWYRQLPEEGLKFMVYLQKENIIDESGMPKERFSAEFPKEGPSILRIQQVVRGDSAAYFCASSSDRAGYSNQPQHFGDGTRLSIL.

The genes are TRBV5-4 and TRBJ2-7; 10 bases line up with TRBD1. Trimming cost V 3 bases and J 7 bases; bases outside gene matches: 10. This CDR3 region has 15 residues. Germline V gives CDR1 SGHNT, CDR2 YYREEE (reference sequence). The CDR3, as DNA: TGTGCCAGCAGCTCCCGGGACAGGGGAACGGGAGAGCAGTACTTC. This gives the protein CASSSRDRGTGEQYF.

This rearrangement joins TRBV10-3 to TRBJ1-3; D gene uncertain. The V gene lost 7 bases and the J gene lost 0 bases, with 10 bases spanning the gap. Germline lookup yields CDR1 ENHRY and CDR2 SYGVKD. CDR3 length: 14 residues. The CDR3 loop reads CAITDWNSGNTIYF. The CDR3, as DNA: TGTGCCATCACCGACTGGAACTCTGGAAACACCATATATTTT.

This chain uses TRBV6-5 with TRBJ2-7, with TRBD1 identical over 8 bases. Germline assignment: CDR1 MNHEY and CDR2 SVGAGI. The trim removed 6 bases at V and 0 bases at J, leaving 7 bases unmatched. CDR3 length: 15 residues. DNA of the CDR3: TGTGCCAGCAGGCCCGACAGGGGCCTCTCCTACGAGCAGTACTTC. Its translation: CASRPDRGLSYEQYF.

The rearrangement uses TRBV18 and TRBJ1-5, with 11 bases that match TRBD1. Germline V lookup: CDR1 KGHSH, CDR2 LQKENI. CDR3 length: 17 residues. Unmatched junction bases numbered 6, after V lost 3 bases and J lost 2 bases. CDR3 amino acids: CASSPDRGQGGNQPQHF. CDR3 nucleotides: TGTGCCAGCTCACCGGACAGGGGGCAAGGTGGCAATCAGCCCCAGCATTTT.

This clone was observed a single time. This CDR3 is CASSLVGGGEETQYF. In nucleotides, the CDR3 is TGTGCCAGCAGCTTAGTCGGAGGGGGCGAAGAGACCCAGTACTTC. V gene TRBV7-9 combines with J gene TRBJ2-5, with D possibly TRBD1 on 7 matching bases. Trimming shortened V by 1 base and J by 3 bases, and 12 bases separated the two germline ends. Germline V gene data show CDR1 as SEHNR and CDR2 as FQNEAQ (reference sequence). The CDR3 is 15 residues long.

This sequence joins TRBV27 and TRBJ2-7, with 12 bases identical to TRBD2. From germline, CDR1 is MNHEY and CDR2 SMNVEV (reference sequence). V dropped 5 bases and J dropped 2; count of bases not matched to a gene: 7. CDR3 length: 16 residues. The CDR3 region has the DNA TGTGCCAGCAGTCAGCGGACTAGCGGGGCCACCTACGAGCAGTACTTC. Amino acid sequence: CASSQRTSGATYEQYF.

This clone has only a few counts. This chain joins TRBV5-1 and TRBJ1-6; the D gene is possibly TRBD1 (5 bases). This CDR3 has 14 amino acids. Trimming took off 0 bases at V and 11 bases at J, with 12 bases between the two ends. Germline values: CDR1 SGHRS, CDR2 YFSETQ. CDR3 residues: CASSLGGRGAPLHF. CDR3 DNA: TGCGCCAGCAGCTTGGGAGGGAGGGGCGCACCCCTCCACTTT.

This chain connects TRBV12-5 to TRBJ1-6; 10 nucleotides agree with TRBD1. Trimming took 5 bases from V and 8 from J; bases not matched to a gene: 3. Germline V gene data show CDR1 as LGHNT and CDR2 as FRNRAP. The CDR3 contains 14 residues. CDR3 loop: CASGMGQGYSPLHF. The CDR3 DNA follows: TGTGCTAGTGGTATGGGACAGGGGTATTCACCCCTCCACTTT.

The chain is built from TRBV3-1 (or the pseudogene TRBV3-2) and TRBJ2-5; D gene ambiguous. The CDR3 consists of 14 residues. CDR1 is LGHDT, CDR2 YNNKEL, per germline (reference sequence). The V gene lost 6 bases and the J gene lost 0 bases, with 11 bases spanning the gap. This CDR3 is CASSPPGHQETQYF. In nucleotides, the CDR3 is TGTGCCAGCAGTCCTCCCGGACACCAAGAGACCCAGTACTTC.

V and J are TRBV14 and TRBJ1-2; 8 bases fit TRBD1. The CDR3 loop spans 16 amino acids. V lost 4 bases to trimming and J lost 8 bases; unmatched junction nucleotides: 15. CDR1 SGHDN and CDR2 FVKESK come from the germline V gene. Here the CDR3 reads CASSRVPPDREGGYTF. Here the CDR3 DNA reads TGTGCCAGCAGCCGAGTACCGCCGGACAGGGAAGGGGGCTACACCTTC.

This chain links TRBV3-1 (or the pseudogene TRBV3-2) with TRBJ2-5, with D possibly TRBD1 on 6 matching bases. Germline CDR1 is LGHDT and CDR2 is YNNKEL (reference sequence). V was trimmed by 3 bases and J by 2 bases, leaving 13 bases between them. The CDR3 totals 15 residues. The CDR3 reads CASSHPGVGQETQYF. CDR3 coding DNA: TGTGCCAGCAGCCACCCAGGGGTGGGGCAAGAGACCCAGTACTTC.

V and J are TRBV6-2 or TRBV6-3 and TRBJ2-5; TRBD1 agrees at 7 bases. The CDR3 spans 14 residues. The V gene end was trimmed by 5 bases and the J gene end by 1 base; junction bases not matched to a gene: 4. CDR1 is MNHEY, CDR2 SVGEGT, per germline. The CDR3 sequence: CASSAGTAQETQYF. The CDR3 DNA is TGTGCCAGCAGTGCAGGGACAGCCCAAGAGACCCAGTACTTC.